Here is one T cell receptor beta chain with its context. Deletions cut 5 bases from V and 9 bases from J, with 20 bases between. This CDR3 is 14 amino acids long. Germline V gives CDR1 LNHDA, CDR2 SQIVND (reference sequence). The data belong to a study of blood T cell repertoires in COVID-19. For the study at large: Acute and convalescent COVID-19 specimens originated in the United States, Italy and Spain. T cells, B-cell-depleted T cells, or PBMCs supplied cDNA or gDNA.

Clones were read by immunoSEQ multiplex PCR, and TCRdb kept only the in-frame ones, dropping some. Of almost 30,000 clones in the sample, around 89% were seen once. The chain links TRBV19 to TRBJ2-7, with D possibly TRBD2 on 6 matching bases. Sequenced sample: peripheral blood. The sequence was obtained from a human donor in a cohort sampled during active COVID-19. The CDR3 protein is CASSSGSGPLGQYF. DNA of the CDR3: TGTGCCAGTAGTTCTGGTAGCGGCCCCCTGGGGCAGTACTTC.